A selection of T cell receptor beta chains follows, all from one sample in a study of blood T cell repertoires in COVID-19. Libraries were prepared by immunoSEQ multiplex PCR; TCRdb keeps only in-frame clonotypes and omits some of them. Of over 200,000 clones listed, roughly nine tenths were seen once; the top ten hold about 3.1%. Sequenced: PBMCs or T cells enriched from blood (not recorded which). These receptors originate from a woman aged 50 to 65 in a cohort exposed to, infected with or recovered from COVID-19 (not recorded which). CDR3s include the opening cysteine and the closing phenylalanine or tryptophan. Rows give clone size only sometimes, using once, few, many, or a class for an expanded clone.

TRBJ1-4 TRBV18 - CASSPIGAKGDEKLFF
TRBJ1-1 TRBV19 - CASSIGEGFTEAFF
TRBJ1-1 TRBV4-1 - CASSLYGDTEAFF
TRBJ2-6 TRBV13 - CASSTRARDGVGANVLTF
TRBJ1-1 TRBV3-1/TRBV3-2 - CASSPGGYRNEAFF
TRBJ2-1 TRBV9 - CASSVEAGGLFEQFF
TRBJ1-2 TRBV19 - CASSSRGQGNAGYTF
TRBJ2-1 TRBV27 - CASNIGGSSYNEQFF
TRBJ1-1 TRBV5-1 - CASSAYGLDTEAFF
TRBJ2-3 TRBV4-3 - CASSQAYGEDTQYF
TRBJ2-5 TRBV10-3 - CAISESVGREETQYF
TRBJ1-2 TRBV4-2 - CASSLSTGTGVSGYTF
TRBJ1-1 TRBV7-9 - CASSQRTGGTEAFF
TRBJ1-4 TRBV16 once CASSQFGGFNEKLFF
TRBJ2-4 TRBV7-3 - CASSLKSGPKNIQYF
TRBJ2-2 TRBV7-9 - CASRLRSFGELFF
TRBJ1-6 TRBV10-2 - CASSLRGDSSYNSPLHF
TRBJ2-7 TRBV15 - CATSRRPDEPTYYEQYF
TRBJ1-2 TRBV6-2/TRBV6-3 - CASSPARQGFYGYTF
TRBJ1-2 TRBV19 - CASSMGQLSYGYTF
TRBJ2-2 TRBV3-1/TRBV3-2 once CASSPREMNTGELFF
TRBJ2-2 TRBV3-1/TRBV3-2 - CASGSGTGELFF
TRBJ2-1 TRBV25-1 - CASSDGGGAYYNEQFF
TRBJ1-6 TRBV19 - CASSRGQNYNSPLHF
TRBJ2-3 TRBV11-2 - CASSPKGSGNTQYF
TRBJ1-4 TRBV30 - CAWSVSRTGLREKESPF
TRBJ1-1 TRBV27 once CASTKQGARTEAFF
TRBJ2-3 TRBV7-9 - CATQDSRSTRRDTQYF
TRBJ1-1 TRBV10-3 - CAISGTGVTEAFF
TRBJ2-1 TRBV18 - CASSSSVGAKNEQFF
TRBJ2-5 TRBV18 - CASSPSGGTKETQYF
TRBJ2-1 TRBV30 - CACPGTREQFF
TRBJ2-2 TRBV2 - CASSERGGTYTGELFF
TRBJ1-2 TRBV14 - CASSQDRFPGRGYTF
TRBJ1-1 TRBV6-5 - CATGGEYDRWSEAFF
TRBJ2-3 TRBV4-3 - CASSQVPGTSGGPGTQYF
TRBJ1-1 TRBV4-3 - CASSQRFSLRDRNTEAFF
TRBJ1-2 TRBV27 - CASSLSQGLANYGYTF
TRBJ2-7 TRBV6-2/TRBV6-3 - CASSRRQVGTGSYEQYF
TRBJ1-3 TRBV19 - CASRISSGNTIYF
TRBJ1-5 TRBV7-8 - CASHPTAYSNQPQHF
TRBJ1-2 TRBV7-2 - CASSLGSGLPYGYTF
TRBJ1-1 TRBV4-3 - CASSQRAGGLTPNTEAFF
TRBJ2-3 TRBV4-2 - CASSGLTSGGAADTQYF
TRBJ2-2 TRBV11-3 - CASGVQGSTGELFF
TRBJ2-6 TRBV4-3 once CASSHGTDGANVLTF
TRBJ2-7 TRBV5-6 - CASSLPGQGTYEQYF
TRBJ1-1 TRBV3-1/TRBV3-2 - CASSLGTGSMNTEAFF
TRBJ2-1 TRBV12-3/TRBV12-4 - CASSSSTGTGQFF
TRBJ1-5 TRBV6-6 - CASSYTDRDGQPQHF
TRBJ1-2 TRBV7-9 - CASIPDRPNYGYTF
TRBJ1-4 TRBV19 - CASRTGGASTNEKLFF
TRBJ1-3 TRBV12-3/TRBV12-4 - CASRQGMDTIYF
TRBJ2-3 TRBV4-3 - CASSQRHGTDTQYF
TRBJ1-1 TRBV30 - CAWMWAQNTEAFF